This T cell receptor beta chain was captured in a study of CD8+ T cells in alopecia areata. Sequencing used cDNA as its template, made by extracting RNA and reverse transcribing it. Clones were read by immunoSEQ multiplex PCR, and TCRdb kept only the in-frame ones, dropping some. The sample has fewer than 200,000 clones, 59% seen once. This CDR3 contains 13 residues. Trimming stripped 6 bases from V and 6 bases from J, with 16 bases between. From germline, CDR1 is SQVTM and CDR2 ANQGSEA. The sample consisted of CD4+ T cells sorted from blood, taken at week 0. This chain links TRBV29-1 with TRBJ2-3; D possibly corresponds to TRBD2 (6 bases). This clonotype was obtained from a human donor with alopecia areata. Here the CDR3 reads CSVAWRATDTQYF. CDR3 sequence (DNA): TGCAGCGTGGCGTGGAGGGCAACGGATACGCAGTATTTT.